The rows below give T cell receptor beta chains drawn from one sample of a study of cytotoxic CD8 clonotypes in ibrutinib-treated CLL. Some clones are missing from TCRdb's copy, which holds only in-frame ones; the method was immunoSEQ multiplex PCR. Of roughly 150,000 clones in the sample, about 76% were seen once. The sequenced sample was PBMCs, obtained after 24 months of ibrutinib treatment. These receptors all stem from a human donor with chronic lymphocytic leukemia. Both conserved end residues are part of each CDR3. The order of the fields is V gene, CDR3 length, clone size, J gene, CDR3 protein. Where a row states a size, it is once, few, many or the class of an expanded clone; other rows omit it.

v_gene: TRBV27
len: 18
abundance: NA
j_gene: TRBJ2-3
CDR3aa: CASSPLWSLAGEVDTQYF

v_gene: TRBV28
len: 15
abundance: NA
j_gene: TRBJ2-3
CDR3aa: CASRRTGGVTDTQYF

v_gene: TRBV10-3
len: 15
abundance: NA
j_gene: TRBJ2-2
CDR3aa: CAISEGQANTGELFF

v_gene: TRBV4-2
len: 15
abundance: NA
j_gene: TRBJ2-7
CDR3aa: CASSPGEGRSYEQYF

v_gene: TRBV6-1
len: 15
abundance: NA
j_gene: TRBJ1-1
CDR3aa: CASSDPRTGGTEAFF

v_gene: TRBV28
len: 14
abundance: few
j_gene: TRBJ1-2
CDR3aa: CASRDRTGNYGYTF

v_gene: TRBV10-3
len: 16
abundance: NA
j_gene: TRBJ2-1
CDR3aa: CAISEPGQARGDEQFF

v_gene: TRBV6-5
len: 15
abundance: NA
j_gene: TRBJ1-2
CDR3aa: CASSYSRQSPYGYTF

v_gene: TRBV7-9
len: 15
abundance: NA
j_gene: TRBJ1-2
CDR3aa: CASSPRTGTNYGYTF

v_gene: TRBV18
len: 13
abundance: NA
j_gene: TRBJ1-1
CDR3aa: CASSQGRDTEAFF

v_gene: TRBV20-1
len: 11
abundance: once
j_gene: TRBJ2-7
CDR3aa: CSARLADEQYF

v_gene: TRBV27
len: 14
abundance: NA
j_gene: TRBJ2-3
CDR3aa: CASSTETGPDTQYF

v_gene: TRBV7-9
len: 13
abundance: NA
j_gene: TRBJ2-3
CDR3aa: CASSFAPGDTQYF

v_gene: TRBV7-9
len: 13
abundance: NA
j_gene: TRBJ2-7
CDR3aa: CASSFGAFYEQYF

v_gene: TRBV5-1
len: 16
abundance: once
j_gene: TRBJ1-3
CDR3aa: CASSLVTPRSGNTIYF

v_gene: TRBV7-9
len: 14
abundance: NA
j_gene: TRBJ2-3
CDR3aa: CASSPGGAVDTQYF

v_gene: TRBV25-1
len: 12
abundance: NA
j_gene: TRBJ2-7
CDR3aa: CASSRSSYEQYF

v_gene: TRBV6-6
len: 15
abundance: NA
j_gene: TRBJ1-2
CDR3aa: CASKGALSDAYGYTF

v_gene: TRBV28
len: 15
abundance: NA
j_gene: TRBJ1-1
CDR3aa: CASSLALGLLPEAFF

v_gene: TRBV7-8
len: 13
abundance: NA
j_gene: TRBJ1-6
CDR3aa: CASSPGRQSPLHF

v_gene: TRBV27
len: 13
abundance: once
j_gene: TRBJ2-7
CDR3aa: CASSPSLPYEQYF

v_gene: TRBV5-6
len: 14
abundance: NA
j_gene: TRBJ2-2
CDR3aa: CASSLGAVTGELFF

v_gene: TRBV11-3
len: 16
abundance: NA
j_gene: TRBJ2-3
CDR3aa: CASSLGSAGGEDTQYF

v_gene: TRBV11-2
len: 12
abundance: NA
j_gene: TRBJ2-7
CDR3aa: CASSLGWAEQYF

v_gene: TRBV11-2
len: 14
abundance: once
j_gene: TRBJ2-1
CDR3aa: CASSLEGTSVYPFF

v_gene: TRBV6-5
len: 14
abundance: NA
j_gene: TRBJ2-2
CDR3aa: CASSPGTGAGELFF

v_gene: TRBV28
len: 14
abundance: many
j_gene: TRBJ2-3
CDR3aa: CASSFVGETDTQYF

v_gene: TRBV7-2
len: 14
abundance: NA
j_gene: TRBJ1-2
CDR3aa: CASSLGARDYGYTF

v_gene: TRBV7-8
len: 14
abundance: NA
j_gene: TRBJ1-1
CDR3aa: CASSAGTSTTEAFF

v_gene: TRBV10-2
len: 13
abundance: NA
j_gene: TRBJ2-7
CDR3aa: CASTPGQGYEQYF

v_gene: TRBV19
len: 12
abundance: NA
j_gene: TRBJ2-2
CDR3aa: CASTPSPGELFF

v_gene: TRBV5-1
len: 16
abundance: NA
j_gene: TRBJ1-2
CDR3aa: CASSLGDRGRRYGYTF